This T cell receptor beta chain derives from a study of blood T cell repertoires in COVID-19. At the level of the study: Samples of COVID-19 (acute and convalescent) were obtained from the United States, Italy and Spain. PBMCs, B-cell-depleted T cells, or T cells provided the cDNA or gDNA that made up the material.

The CDR3 covers 14 residues. With 3 bases removed from V and 7 bases from J, the gap between germline ends came to 16 bases. In germline, CDR1 is DFQATT, CDR2 SNEGSKA (reference sequence). Original processing methods: For nucleated cells, counts were estimated from reference gene primer amplification. Profiling relied on immunoSEQ multiplex PCR, and the TCRdb table lists in-frame clones only, not all of them. D and trimming were read from the DNA, whereas the V and J calls and clone size are those reported in that table. In the table there are a few hundred thousand clones, approximately 83% of which are singletons.

Sequencing was done on a sample of peripheral blood. The V call is TRBV20-1, the J call TRBJ1-5; a possible D gene is TRBD1 (6 bases). This clonotype was sampled from a man older than 75 with acute or convalescent COVID-19. The CDR3 DNA reads as TGCAGTGCTAGTGGGGGCTGGGGTTTCCAGCCCCAGCATTTT. Protein: CSASGGWGFQPQHF.